This TCR beta chain was documented in a study of blood T cells in healthy people across ages. Study-wide results and caveats: There was a strong correlation between TCR beta diversity and naive T cell percentage. Among long-lived donors, naive CD4+ cells were more numerous and diversity higher than in aged donors.

In each sample, at least 6 million PBMCs were isolated. This clonotype occurred a few times. Its matching antigen is unknown. The germline V gene has CDR1 LGHDT and CDR2 YNNKEL (reference sequence). This CDR3 comprises 16 residues. A second PCR of roughly 7 to 11 cycles used a sample-barcoded 5' primer and a J-beta primer mix. TCRdb processed the 5' RACE reads anew with MiXCR; each CDR3 protein has one entry. The profile shows approximately 1,000,000 distinct CDR3 sequences, 40% to 45% of them singletons. This receptor was obtained from an older woman in good health. The source material was blood. The chain couples TRBV3-1 to TRBJ2-7, with 11 bases fitting TRBD2. The J call is in doubt because the DNA end fits TRBJ2-5 better. CDR3 DNA: TGTGCCAGCAGCCCGGGACTAGCGGTGAAGCAAGAGACCCAGTACTTC. It translates to CASSPGLAVKQETQYF.